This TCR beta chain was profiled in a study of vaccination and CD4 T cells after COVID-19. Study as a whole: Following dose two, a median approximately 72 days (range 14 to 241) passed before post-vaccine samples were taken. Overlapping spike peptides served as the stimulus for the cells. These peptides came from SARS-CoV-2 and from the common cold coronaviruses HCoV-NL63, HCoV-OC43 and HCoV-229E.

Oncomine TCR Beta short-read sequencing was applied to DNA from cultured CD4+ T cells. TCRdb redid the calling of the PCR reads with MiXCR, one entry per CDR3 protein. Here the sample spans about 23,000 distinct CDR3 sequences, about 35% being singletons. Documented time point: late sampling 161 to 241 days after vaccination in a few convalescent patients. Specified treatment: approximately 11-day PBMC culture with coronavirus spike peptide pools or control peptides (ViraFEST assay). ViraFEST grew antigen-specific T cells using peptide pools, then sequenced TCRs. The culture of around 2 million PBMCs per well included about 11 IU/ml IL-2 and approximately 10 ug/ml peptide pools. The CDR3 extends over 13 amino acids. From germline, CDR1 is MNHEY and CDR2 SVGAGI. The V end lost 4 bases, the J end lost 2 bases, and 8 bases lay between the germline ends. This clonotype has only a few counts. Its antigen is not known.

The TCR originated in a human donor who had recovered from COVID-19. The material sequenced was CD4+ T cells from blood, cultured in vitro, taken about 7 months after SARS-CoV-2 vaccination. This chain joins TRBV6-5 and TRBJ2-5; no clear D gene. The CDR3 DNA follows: TGTGCCAGCAGTTCTTCAGAGCAAGAGACCCAGTACTTC. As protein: CASSSSEQETQYF.